A single sample is the source of the 13 T cell receptor beta chains below, sequenced in a study of beta chain features in type 1 diabetes. Findings and caveats of the study: Shortening of TCRB CDR3s, moderate but significant, appeared in all four CD4+ subsets of Type 1 diabetes patients.

Their recognized antigens are unknown. Sequenced material consisted of expressed TCRB transcripts (all of the isolated RNA was reverse transcribed). The method was immunoSEQ multiplex PCR; TCRdb's version includes in-frame clones alone and lacks a portion of them. The sample lists 50,000 to 55,000 clones; 55% to 80% were seen once. Sequencing was performed on stem cell memory CD4+ T cells from blood. The receptors originated from a woman in her thirties with type 1 diabetes.

The gene calls are TRBV5-1 and TRBJ2-7, with TRBD2 matching 9 bases. The V gene's germline CDR1 is SGHRS and CDR2 YFSETQ. V dropped 5 bases and J dropped 4; count of bases not matched to a gene: 7. The CDR3 is 14 residues long. CDR3 in amino acids: CASRGGTSTYEQYF. CDR3 in DNA: TGCGCCAGCAGGGGGGGGACTAGCACTTACGAGCAGTACTTC.

Of note for this clone: The sample carries other DNA sequences with the same CDR3. The chain is built from TRBV28 and TRBJ1-2, with no clear D. Germline V gene sequence: CDR1 MDHEN, CDR2 SYDVKM. The CDR3 length is 14 residues. The ends were cut back, 3 bases at V and 2 bases at J, with 10 bases in the middle. CDR3 DNA sequence: TGTGCCAGCAGTTTGGATACAGCCAACTATGGCTACACCTTC. This sequence encodes CASSLDTANYGYTF.

The chain combines TRBV5-1 with TRBJ2-6, with 8 bases lining up with TRBD1. V shed 1 base and J 0 bases; nucleotides not matched to a gene: 9. The CDR3 length is 19 residues. Germline V gene lookup returns CDR1 SGHRS and CDR2 YFSETQ. The chain's CDR3 is CASSLLAGGPSSGANVLTF. The CDR3 DNA is TGCGCCAGCAGCTTGCTGGCAGGGGGCCCTAGCTCTGGGGCCAACGTCCTGACTTTC.

The gene calls are TRBV28 and TRBJ1-5, with 7 nucleotides matching TRBD1. The CDR3 covers 12 residues. V was pared by 5 bases and J by 9 bases, with 4 bases of the junction left unmatched. Germline-derived CDR1 and CDR2 are MDHEN and SYDVKM. CDR3 nucleotide sequence: TGTGCCAGCAGTATCGACAGGGCGCCCCAGCATTTT. It encodes CASSIDRAPQHF.

V is TRBV18 and J is TRBJ2-3; D unclear. The CDR3 covers 14 residues. V lost 3 bases to trimming and J lost 0 bases, with 7 bases between them. The V gene's germline CDR1 is KGHSH and CDR2 LQKENI. This CDR3 is CASSPTTSTDTQYF. As DNA, the CDR3 is TGTGCCAGCTCACCGACGACAAGCACAGATACGCAGTATTTT.

The CDR3 DNA reads as TGCGCCAGCAGCTCTGGACAGAACACCGGGGAGCTGTTTTTT. Amino acids: CASSSGQNTGELFF. V usage is TRBV5-1 and J usage is TRBJ2-2, with TRBD1 as a possible D gene (5 bases). V was shortened by 3 bases and J by 1 base, with 7 bases between the two germline ends. Looked up from germline, CDR1 is SGHRS and CDR2 is YFSETQ. This CDR3 region has 14 residues.

This clone was picked up one time. The chain links TRBV18 to TRBJ1-2; D is uncertain. The germline CDR1 and CDR2 sequences are KGHSH and LQKENI. Trimming removed 2 bases from V and 0 bases from J, with 16 bases in between. The CDR3 consists of 17 residues. CDR3 sequence (DNA): TGTGCCAGCTCACCAGGTCAGGCCGGTCTGGCTAACTATGGCTACACCTTC. This codes for CASSPGQAGLANYGYTF.

V usage is TRBV9 and J usage is TRBJ2-7; 10 nucleotides align to TRBD1. Trimming cost V 2 bases and J 3 bases; bases outside gene matches: 5. The CDR3 totals 15 residues. Germline V CDR1 and CDR2: SGDLS, YYNGEE. CDR3 coding DNA: TGTGCCAGCAGCGTCGACCGGGACAGGGGCTACGAGCAGTACTTC. Translating it yields CASSVDRDRGYEQYF.

This clone has only a few counts. The V and J genes are TRBV6-1 and TRBJ2-1; D might be TRBD2 (6 bases). Trimming removed 1 base from V and 4 bases from J, with 14 bases in between. Germline CDR1 reads MNHNS; CDR2 reads SASEGT. This CDR3 comprises 16 residues. CDR3 residues: CASSEVPGAYYNEQFF. The CDR3 DNA reads as TGTGCCAGCAGTGAAGTACCGGGAGCTTATTACAATGAGCAGTTCTTC.

This clone was found a few times. CDR3 coding DNA: TGCAGCGTAGACCCGGGACAGGGGATCGAGCAGTACTTC. This codes for CSVDPGQGIEQYF. The chain joins TRBV29-1 to TRBJ2-7; 10 bases map to TRBD1. Germline-derived CDR1 and CDR2 are SQVTM and ANQGSEA. This CDR3 contains 13 residues. V gave up 6 bases and J gave up 6 bases; unmatched junction bases: 8.

The CDR3: CASSSHNDRESYEQYF. The CDR3 DNA is TGCGCCAGCAGCTCTCACAATGACAGGGAATCCTACGAGCAGTACTTC. The genes are TRBV5-1 and TRBJ2-7; 7 bases map to TRBD1. The CDR3 sequence is 16 residues long. The ends lost 3 bases at V and 1 base at J; junction bases unmatched: 10. Germline loops: CDR1 SGHRS, CDR2 YFSETQ.

The V gene is TRBV19, the J gene TRBJ2-7; D is ambiguous. The CDR3 runs to 14 residues. Trimming removed 4 bases from V and 0 bases from J, with 10 bases in between. Per the germline V gene, CDR1 is LNHDA and CDR2 is SQIVND (reference sequence). As DNA, the CDR3 is TGTGCCAGTAGTAAGCAGGCAAACTCCTACGAGCAGTACTTC. This encodes CASSKQANSYEQYF.

The V gene is TRBV18, the J gene TRBJ2-1; D not resolved. The CDR3 is 16 residues long. Trimming took 6 bases from V and 8 from J, leaving 23 bases between them. Germline CDR1 KGHSH, CDR2 LQKENI. The CDR3 coding sequence is TGTGCCAGCTCCCTCGGGTCGTACGCGTCGGTCGATGAGCAGTTCTTC. As protein: CASSLGSYASVDEQFF.